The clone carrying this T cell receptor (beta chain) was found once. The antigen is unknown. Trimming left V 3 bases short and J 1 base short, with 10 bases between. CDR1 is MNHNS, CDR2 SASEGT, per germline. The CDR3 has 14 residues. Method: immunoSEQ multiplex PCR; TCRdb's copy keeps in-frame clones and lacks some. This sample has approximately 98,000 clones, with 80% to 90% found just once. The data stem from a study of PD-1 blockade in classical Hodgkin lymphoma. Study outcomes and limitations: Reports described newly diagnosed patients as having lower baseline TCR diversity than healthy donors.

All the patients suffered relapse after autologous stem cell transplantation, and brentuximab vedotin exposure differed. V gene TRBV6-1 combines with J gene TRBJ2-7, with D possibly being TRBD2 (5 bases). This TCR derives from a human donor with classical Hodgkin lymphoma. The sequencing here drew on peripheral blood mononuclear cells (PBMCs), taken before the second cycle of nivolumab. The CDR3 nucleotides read TGTGCCAGCAGTGATACGGGGAGTTCCTACGAGCAGTACTTC. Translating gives CASSDTGSSYEQYF.